The rows below give T cell receptor beta chains drawn from one sample of a study of identical twins. TCRdb recomputed calls from the 5' RACE reads with MiXCR, one row per CDR3 protein. The sample lists around 960,000 distinct CDR3 sequences, 12% occurring once. The same sample was also studied in work on yellow fever vaccine responses in identical twins.

The sample consisted of PBMCs. These receptors were taken from a woman aged 18-30 years in good health. Both conserved end residues are part of each CDR3. The D gene is left open where the match is weak. Size is stated for part of the rows, as once, few or many counts, or as a class when the clone is expanded.

j_call,v_call,clone_size,d_call,cdr3_nt,cdr3_aa
TRBJ1-1,TRBV7-9,.,TRBD1,TGTGCCAGCAGAGGGGACAGCGCTATGAACACTGAAGCTTTCTTT,CASRGDSAMNTEAFF
TRBJ2-3,TRBV5-1,many,.,TGCGCCAGCAGCTTGGTAGGGAGCACAGATACGCAGTATTTT,CASSLVGSTDTQYF
TRBJ2-2,TRBV7-9,.,TRBD2,TGTGCCAGCAGTAGCGGGGCCGAGAATACCGGGGAGCTGTTTTTT,CASSSGAENTGELFF
TRBJ1-5,TRBV10-3,few,TRBD1,TGTGCCACCTCGGACAGGAGGTACAATCAGCCCCAGCATTTT,CATSDRRYNQPQHF
TRBJ2-1,TRBV18,.,.,TGTGCCAGCTCACCGCTTGTGGGGTCCTCCTACAATGAGCAGTTCTTC,CASSPLVGSSYNEQFF
TRBJ2-1,TRBV15,once,TRBD2,TGTGCCACCAGCAGCCCTATTGCGGGAGAGGTTACGGTCCTTAATTTC,CATSSPIAGEVTVLNF
TRBJ2-1,TRBV3-1,many,.,TGTGCCAGCAGCCAAGGGCTTCCCGAGCAGTTCTTC,CASSQGLPEQFF
TRBJ1-1,TRBV20-1,few,.,TGCAGTGCGACTTCCCGGGGGATGGAAGCGACTTTCTTT,CSATSRGMEATFF
TRBJ2-1,TRBV6-5,.,.,TGTGCCAGCAGTTATGGTATGGGGAATGAGCAGTTCTTC,CASSYGMGNEQFF
TRBJ2-1,TRBV20-1,few,TRBD1,TGCAGTGCTAGTGTCGACAGGGGTTCCTACAATGAGCAGTTCTTC,CSASVDRGSYNEQFF
TRBJ2-1,TRBV24-1,.,.,TGTGCCACCAGTGATTTAGAGAGAAAAGATGGTCTGTTCTTC,CATSDLERKDGLFF
TRBJ1-1,TRBV7-9,few,.,TGTGCCAGCAGCTTAGTCCAGGCCTCTCAAATGAACACTGAAGCTTTCTTT,CASSLVQASQMNTEAFF
TRBJ2-3,TRBV20-1,.,.,TGCAGTGCTATCGGAGTTGGGAGCGGGCCCACAGATACGCAGTATTTT,CSAIGVGSGPTDTQYF
TRBJ2-2,TRBV12-3/TRBV12-4,.,.,TGTGCCAGCAGTTTTGAGGGAGAGGAGCTGTTTTTT,CASSFEGEELFF
TRBJ2-5,TRBV7-9,.,.,TGTGCCAGCAGCTTAGGGAAGTACCAAGAGACCCAGTACTTC,CASSLGKYQETQYF
TRBJ1-5,TRBV7-2,.,.,TGTGCCAGCAGCGAAGCCCTTGCGGGTCAGCCCCAGCATTTT,CASSEALAGQPQHF
TRBJ2-7,TRBV12-3/TRBV12-4,.,.,TGTGCCAGCAGTTTAACAGGGATATACTCCTACGAGCAGTACTTC,CASSLTGIYSYEQYF
TRBJ2-3,TRBV7-9,.,TRBD2,TGTGCCAGCAGCTTAGGCGGGAGCGCCAGCACAGATACGCAGTATTTT,CASSLGGSASTDTQYF
TRBJ2-1,TRBV12-3/TRBV12-4,many,.,TGTGCCAGCAGTTTTAAGTTTCCGGGACCATACAATGAGCAGTTCTTC,CASSFKFPGPYNEQFF
TRBJ2-5,TRBV10-2,.,.,TGCGCCAGCAGGAGCAACGGGGGCGCCCAAGAGACCCAGTACTTC,CASRSNGGAQETQYF
TRBJ2-5,TRBV2,many,.,TGTGCCAGCAGGGACATACATACATTGTTGGAGACCCAGTACTTC,CASRDIHTLLETQYF
TRBJ2-6,TRBV7-9,.,TRBD1,TGTGCCAGCAGCTCGACAGGGGGAGTAGGTACCAACGTCCTGACTTTC,CASSSTGGVGTNVLTF
TRBJ2-3,TRBV15,many,TRBD2,TGTGCCACCAGCATAACTAGGACTAGCGGCACAGATACGCAGTATTTT,CATSITRTSGTDTQYF
TRBJ2-3,TRBV29-1,.,TRBD2,TGCAGCGTCTTGGCCACACTACTAGCGGGGGGGCCCGTCACAGATACGCAGTATTTT,CSVLATLLAGGPVTDTQYF
TRBJ1-1,TRBV28,.,.,TGTGCCAGCAGCTTGACCGGGAACACTGGTGAAGCTTTCTTT,CASSLTGNTGEAFF
TRBJ1-2,TRBV12-3/TRBV12-4,few,TRBD1,TGTGCCAGCAGTATAACGCAGGGGGGCGGCTACACCTTC,CASSITQGGGYTF
TRBJ2-5,TRBV20-1,.,.,TGCAGTGCAACAGGGATGGTGGGTTTAGAGACCCAGTACTTC,CSATGMVGLETQYF
TRBJ2-7,TRBV4-2,few,.,TGTGCCAGCAGCCAAGATTTGAGCGTTGAGCAGTACTTC,CASSQDLSVEQYF
TRBJ1-2,TRBV25-1,.,TRBD1,TGTGCCAGCAGTGGGACAGGGGTGGGTGGCTACACCTTC,CASSGTGVGGYTF